These T cell receptor beta chains were read from a single sample in a study of blood T cell repertoires in COVID-19. Clones were sequenced by immunoSEQ multiplex PCR, and TCRdb holds only the in-frame ones, with some missing. The sample lists approximately 100,000 clones, around 80% occurring once. The sequenced sample consisted of peripheral blood. The receptor set was obtained from an older woman with acute or convalescent COVID-19. Each CDR3 is given without its conserved first and last residue.

V: TRBV12-3/TRBV12-4; J: TRBJ2-3; CDR3: ASSDSGVDTQY
V: TRBV28; J: TRBJ1-3; CDR3: ASGAYRGKGNTIY
V: TRBV5-1; J: TRBJ2-1; CDR3: ASSFSGRVAYNEQF
V: TRBV7-3; J: TRBJ2-1; CDR3: ASSRQPESYNEQF
V: TRBV11-1; J: TRBJ2-7; CDR3: ASSFASGRAYEQY
V: TRBV7-2; J: TRBJ1-2; CDR3: ASSLGPGASDGYT
V: TRBV4-2; J: TRBJ1-5; CDR3: ASYGGQSNQPQH
V: TRBV5-1; J: TRBJ2-5; CDR3: ASSSLDGGETQY
V: TRBV28; J: TRBJ1-2; CDR3: ASSPRGSGSGYGYT
V: TRBV7-2; J: TRBJ1-5; CDR3: ASRPRAGSGQPQH
V: TRBV2; J: TRBJ1-3; CDR3: ASRERGIGNTIY
V: TRBV7-3; J: TRBJ2-5; CDR3: ASSSQRQGSGETQY
V: TRBV5-4; J: TRBJ2-7; CDR3: ASSLAASGVSYEQY
V: TRBV19; J: TRBJ2-2; CDR3: ASSTPAGELF
V: TRBV4-2; J: TRBJ2-6; CDR3: ASSQDTSVSGANVLT
V: TRBV12-5; J: TRBJ2-1; CDR3: ASGYQSGGTYNEQF
V: TRBV18; J: TRBJ2-7; CDR3: ASSPSSGSLGEQY
V: TRBV29-1; J: TRBJ2-1; CDR3: SVGKGDREVGGEQF
V: TRBV6-5; J: TRBJ1-2; CDR3: ASGTGYGYT
V: TRBV6-1; J: TRBJ1-1; CDR3: ASSEAATGHTEAF
V: TRBV10-3; J: TRBJ1-4; CDR3: AISESLREGDNEKLF
V: TRBV12-5; J: TRBJ2-1; CDR3: ASGSSPSSGTSYNEQF
V: TRBV10-3; J: TRBJ1-5; CDR3: ATAGPSESQPQH
V: TRBV29-1; J: TRBJ1-1; CDR3: SVSGTGRTEAF
V: TRBV18; J: TRBJ2-1; CDR3: ASSSQGSGAYNEQF
V: TRBV29-1; J: TRBJ1-2; CDR3: SVDRGRHDGYT
V: TRBV7-8; J: TRBJ1-5; CDR3: ASSSRAGQYSNQPQH
V: TRBV7-7; J: TRBJ2-7; CDR3: ASSLYHEQY
V: TRBV19; J: TRBJ1-2; CDR3: ASSISGRSGYT
V: TRBV19; J: TRBJ2-2; CDR3: ASSRSPPSQGTGELF
V: TRBV21-1; J: TRBJ1-2; CDR3: AGVGQGRNYGYT
V: TRBV5-1; J: TRBJ1-1; CDR3: ASSLGGDTEAF
V: TRBV6-1; J: TRBJ2-7; CDR3: ASSGDSRSQTRLSYEQY
V: TRBV27; J: TRBJ2-1; CDR3: ASSPGLAGHEQF
V: TRBV11-2; J: TRBJ1-4; CDR3: ASSLDLWTGTEKLF
V: TRBV6-5; J: TRBJ2-7; CDR3: ASSTTSGGPEQY
V: TRBV19; J: TRBJ2-3; CDR3: ASSMAPKGTDTQY
V: TRBV6-5; J: TRBJ2-7; CDR3: ASSCSSGSVYEQY
V: TRBV5-1; J: TRBJ1-2; CDR3: ASSDSGTGVYGYT
V: TRBV6-5; J: TRBJ1-1; CDR3: ASSPMTVGNTEAF
V: TRBV18; J: TRBJ1-1; CDR3: ASSYGQDTEAF
V: TRBV4-2; J: TRBJ2-2; CDR3: ASSRNLLAGEEGGELF
V: TRBV3-1/TRBV3-2; J: TRBJ2-6; CDR3: ASSQVAGQSGANVLT
V: TRBV9; J: TRBJ2-5; CDR3: ASSVALAPETQY
V: TRBV7-8; J: TRBJ2-7; CDR3: ASSRSGAGLAHEQY
V: TRBV5-1; J: TRBJ2-7; CDR3: ASSSTGGGYEQY
V: TRBV3-1/TRBV3-2; J: TRBJ1-6; CDR3: ASSQGTGDNSPLH
V: TRBV10-3; J: TRBJ2-7; CDR3: AIRGTGSSYEQY